This TCR beta chain originates from a study of OX40 agonist ivuxolimab in advanced cancers. Across the study: Dose-escalation patients suffered from hepatocellular carcinoma, melanoma, renal cell or head and neck cancer.

The V and J ends lost 5 bases and 8 bases, in that order; junction bases with no gene match: 7. Looked up from germline, CDR1 is MNHEY and CDR2 is SVGAGI. The CDR3 loop spans 14 amino acids. The method was immunoSEQ multiplex PCR; TCRdb's version includes in-frame clones alone and lacks a portion of them. The sample carries over 65,000 clones, about 93% recorded once. The sample here was CD4+ or CD8+ T cells sorted from blood, taken in a trial of the OX40 agonist ivuxolimab. The J gene is TRBJ2-2, the V gene TRBV6-5; TRBD1 agrees at 8 bases. The receptor comes from an adult with an advanced solid tumor such as melanoma, head and neck, liver or kidney cancer. CDR3 nucleotide sequence: TGTGCCAGCAGTGAAACAGGGGGAAGGGGGGAGCTGTTTTTT. It yields the protein CASSETGGRGELFF.